One sample yielded the 27 T cell receptor beta chains listed below, sequenced in a study of blood T cell repertoires in COVID-19. Clones were sequenced by immunoSEQ multiplex PCR, and TCRdb holds only the in-frame ones, with some missing. This sample has 360,000 or so clones; just under 90% occur once, and the top ten carry 1.7%. What was sequenced was PBMCs or T cells enriched from blood (not recorded which). The receptors originated from a woman aged 25 to 45 who had recovered from COVID-19.

V usage is TRBV15 and J usage is TRBJ2-1; 9 nucleotides line up with TRBD2. Germline CDR1 LNHNV, CDR2 YYDKDF (reference sequence). This CDR3 spans 17 amino acids. V lost 2 bases to trimming and J lost 6 bases; unmatched junction nucleotides: 11. The CDR3 DNA reads as TGTGCCACCAGCAGACCCTTAGCGGGAGACCCGTCCAATGAGCAGTTCTTC. Its protein is CATSRPLAGDPSNEQFF.

This sequence joins TRBV6-5 and TRBJ1-1; TRBD1 aligns across 8 bases. The CDR3 spans 14 residues. Trimming cost V 6 bases and J 4 bases; bases outside gene matches: 7. The germline gives CDR1 MNHEY, CDR2 SVGAGI. CDR3 sequence (DNA): TGTGCCAGCAGGCAGGACAGGGTAGTCACTGAAGCTTTCTTT. It codes for CASRQDRVVTEAFF.

This clone has ten or more counts. The chain links TRBV5-1 to TRBJ2-2; 15 bases agree with TRBD2. CDR3 length equals 16 residues. The germline gives CDR1 SGHRS, CDR2 YFSETQ. Losses at the gene ends were 3 bases for V and 3 bases for J; bases not matched to a gene: 0. The CDR3 loop reads CASSWTSGGDTGELFF. The CDR3 DNA reads TGCGCCAGCAGCTGGACTAGCGGGGGGGACACCGGGGAGCTGTTTTTT.

The chain carries TRBV10-3 and TRBJ1-4, with 7 bases that match TRBD1. Trimming at V came to 4 bases and at J to 4 bases, leaving 3 bases not matched to a gene. The CDR3 totals 14 residues. CDR1 and CDR2 (germline): ENHRY, SYGVKD. CDR3 coding DNA: TGTGCCATCAGTGGACAGGGAAGTAATGAAAAACTGTTTTTT. Translated, it gives CAISGQGSNEKLFF.

Of note for this clone: Other DNA sequences in the same sample also yield this CDR3. The chain links TRBV28 to TRBJ2-2; 10 positions agree with TRBD1. Germline V lookup: CDR1 MDHEN, CDR2 SYDVKM. Trimming at V came to 5 bases and at J to 6 bases, leaving 6 bases not matched to a gene. This CDR3 comprises 15 residues. The CDR3: CASSLSGTGAGELFF. CDR3 coding DNA: TGTGCCAGCAGTCTGAGCGGGACAGGGGCCGGGGAGCTGTTTTTT. Based on the CDR3 plus reference TRBV28 and TRBJ2-2, the full variable domain is DVKVTQSSRYLVKRTGEKVFLECVQDMDHENMFWYRQDPGLGLRLIYFSYDVKMKEKGDIPEGYSVSREKKERFSLILESASTNQTSMYLCASSLSGTGAGELFFGEGSRLTVL.

The genes are TRBV24-1 and TRBJ2-2, with 7 bases lining up with TRBD1. This CDR3 has 17 residues. Germline trimming cut 3 bases from V and 5 bases from J; bases unmatched to any gene: 11. CDR1 and CDR2 from the germline V gene are KGHDR and SFDVKD. The CDR3 sequence: CATSDHRTGSWTGELFF. CDR3 coding DNA: TGTGCCACCAGTGATCACAGGACAGGATCATGGACCGGGGAGCTGTTTTTT.

The V gene is TRBV3-1 (or the pseudogene TRBV3-2), the J gene TRBJ2-7, with TRBD1 matching over 8 bases. This CDR3 contains 15 residues. CDR1 is LGHDT, CDR2 YNNKEL, per germline (reference sequence). With V trimmed by 0 bases and J by 3 bases, 4 bases remained unmatched. The CDR3, as DNA: TGTGCCAGCAGCCAAGAGGGGACAGGTAACTACGAGCAGTACTTC. Residues: CASSQEGTGNYEQYF.

J is TRBJ1-1 and V is TRBV3-1 (or the pseudogene TRBV3-2); perhaps TRBD1 as D (5 bases). The ends were cut back, 0 bases at V and 1 base at J, with 6 bases in the middle. CDR3 length: 14 amino acids. Germline V CDR1 and CDR2: LGHDT, YNNKEL (reference sequence). The CDR3 region has the DNA TGTGCCAGCAGCCAAGAGGGGGGGAACACTGAAGCTTTCTTT. Its translation: CASSQEGGNTEAFF.

The DNA for the CDR3 is TGTGCCAGTAGTATCGGGGTCCGTCAATTCTTTGGCTACACCTTC. Translating it yields CASSIGVRQFFGYTF. The chain uses TRBV19 and TRBJ1-2, with D hard to call. The V gene lost 3 bases and the J gene lost 7 bases, with 18 bases spanning the gap. The germline V gene has CDR1 LNHDA and CDR2 SQIVND (reference sequence). CDR3 length: 15 residues.

The rearrangement uses TRBV7-8 and TRBJ2-1; 9 nucleotides match TRBD2. The length of the CDR3 is 17 residues. With 5 bases clipped from V and 9 bases from J, the junction kept 17 bases outside the gene matches. Per the germline V gene, CDR1 is SGHVS and CDR2 is FQNEAQ. Written as DNA, the CDR3 is TGTGCCAGCAGCCCCACCCACGGGGTCCGACTAGCGGTTGAGCAGTTCTTC. Translating gives CASSPTHGVRLAVEQFF.

V gene TRBV2 combines with J gene TRBJ2-1; D gene uncertain. CDR1 and CDR2 (germline): SNHLY, FYNNEI. The CDR3 is made up of 12 amino acids. V was pared by 7 bases and J by 7 bases, with 11 bases between. CDR3 sequence: CASTLLLNEQFF. CDR3 nucleotides: TGTGCCAGCACCCTCCTGTTAAATGAGCAGTTCTTC.

This clone has a single count. The chain carries TRBV4-1 and TRBJ2-7; D is uncertain. Trimming pared 0 bases from V and 4 bases from J, leaving 13 bases between. The germline CDR1 and CDR2 sequences are MGHRA and YSYEKL. This CDR3 has 15 residues. This CDR3 is CASSQDFSLLYEQYF. The CDR3 DNA is TGCGCCAGCAGCCAAGATTTCTCCCTCCTTTACGAGCAGTACTTC.

The chain couples TRBV29-1 to TRBJ1-1; D is ambiguous. This CDR3 is built from 14 residues. V lost 8 bases to trimming and J lost 0 bases, with 16 bases between them. CDR1 SQVTM and CDR2 ANQGSEA come from the germline V gene. The CDR3 loop is CSTSSGSLNTEAFF. In nucleotides, the CDR3 is TGCAGCACCTCCAGCGGCAGCCTGAACACTGAAGCTTTCTTT.

This rearrangement joins TRBV19 to TRBJ2-7; 7 bases are a match to TRBD1. The germline V gene has CDR1 LNHDA and CDR2 SQIVND (reference sequence). This CDR3 has 15 amino acids. V gave up 3 bases and J gave up 1 base; unmatched junction bases: 6. The CDR3 DNA is TGTGCCAGTAGTATTCCCCGGGACAGTTCCTACGAGCAGTACTTC. It is translated as CASSIPRDSSYEQYF.

The chain uses TRBV7-6 and TRBJ1-2; weak D call: TRBD1 (5 bases). CDR1 and CDR2 from the germline V gene are SGHVS and FNYEAQ. V lost 5 bases and J lost 5, with 18 bases in between. The CDR3 spans 15 residues. In nucleotides, the CDR3 is TGTGCCAGCAGCCCGCGCTCGGGGGTTGGGTATGGCTACACCTTC. Protein sequence: CASSPRSGVGYGYTF.

The chain recombines TRBV4-1 with TRBJ2-7; tentative D call: TRBD2 (6 bases). CDR3 length: 17 residues. Germline assignment: CDR1 MGHRA and CDR2 YSYEKL. V lost 0 bases, J lost 0 bases, and 15 bases lay in between. The CDR3 sequence is CASSQDFAGMSSYEQYF. CDR3 bases: TGCGCCAGCAGCCAAGACTTTGCGGGGATGAGCTCCTACGAGCAGTACTTC.

The J gene is TRBJ2-1, the V gene TRBV9, with 14 bases identical to TRBD2. The CDR3 is 16 amino acids. Germline CDR1 is SGDLS and CDR2 is YYNGEE. J was trimmed by 7 bases and V by 4 bases; bases with no gene match: 7. The CDR3 sequence is CASSTRLAGGRNEQFF. CDR3 sequence (DNA): TGTGCCAGCAGCACCAGACTAGCGGGAGGGAGGAATGAGCAGTTCTTC.

The genes are TRBV30 and TRBJ2-3, with D tentatively TRBD2 (6 bases). CDR3 length: 12 residues. V was trimmed by 1 base and J by 6 bases, leaving 8 bases between them. CDR1 and CDR2 from the germline V gene are GTSNPN and SVGIG (reference sequence). CDR3 loop: CAWSGGVDTQYF. CDR3 nucleotides: TGTGCCTGGAGTGGCGGGGTGGATACGCAGTATTTT.

The V gene is TRBV18, the J gene TRBJ2-5; 9 positions match TRBD2. The CDR3 covers 16 residues. CDR1 and CDR2 from the germline V gene are KGHSH and LQKENI. Trimming cost V 3 bases and J 1 base; bases outside gene matches: 6. CDR3 in DNA: TGTGCCAGCTCACCCCGAAGCGGGAGGACCCAAGAGACCCAGTACTTC. Amino acids: CASSPRSGRTQETQYF.

This chain connects TRBV5-4 to TRBJ2-1; D remains unclear. Trimming stripped 5 bases from V and 8 bases from J, with 20 bases between. This CDR3 has 15 amino acids. Germline CDR1 reads SGHNT; CDR2 reads YYREEE (reference sequence). CDR3 loop: CASRMRGASLDEQFF. The CDR3 region has the DNA TGTGCCAGCAGGATGAGAGGTGCTAGTTTAGATGAGCAGTTCTTC.

The J gene is TRBJ1-5, the V gene TRBV19; 7 positions agree with TRBD1. Germline loops: CDR1 LNHDA, CDR2 SQIVND (reference sequence). The CDR3 is 14 amino acids. J gave up 5 bases and V 4 bases, and 5 bases lay outside the gene matches. The DNA of the CDR3 is TGTGCCAGTAGTACAGGGACAGACTATCAGCCCCAGCATTTT. As protein: CASSTGTDYQPQHF. The complete variable domain, with remaining parts taken from reference TRBV19 and TRBJ1-5, reads DGGITQSPKYLFRKEGQNVTLSCEQNLNHDAMYWYRQDPGQGLRLIYYSQIVNDFQKGDIAEGYSVSREKKESFPLTVTSAQKNPTAFYLCASSTGTDYQPQHFGDGTRLSIL.

This clone was observed a few times. The chain combines TRBV6-5 with TRBJ1-2; D may be TRBD1 (6 bases). Trimming removed 5 bases at V and 8 bases at J, with 18 bases between. Germline loops: CDR1 MNHEY, CDR2 SVGAGI. The CDR3 length is 14 residues. CDR3 sequence: CASSRGQGGYGYTF. The CDR3 bases are TGTGCCAGCAGTAGGGGACAAGGCGGGTACGGCTACACCTTC.

The CDR3 reads CASSVVGISTDTQYF. CDR3 nucleotides: TGTGCCAGCAGCGTAGTCGGGATTAGCACAGATACGCAGTATTTT. This chain uses TRBV9 with TRBJ2-3, with D perhaps TRBD2 (5 bases). The V end was cut by 0 bases, the J end by 0 bases, with 8 bases between. CDR3 length: 15 amino acids. The germline V gene has CDR1 SGDLS and CDR2 YYNGEE.

As DNA, the CDR3 is TGTGCCAGCAGCCAAGAGGGCGGGAGGGCCAACAATGAGCAGTTCTTC. Encoded protein: CASSQEGGRANNEQFF. The V and J genes are TRBV4-2 and TRBJ2-1; 9 nucleotides line up with TRBD2. Germline assignment: CDR1 LGHNA and CDR2 YNFKEQ. The length of the CDR3 is 16 residues. The J segment lost 5 bases and the V segment lost 0 bases, leaving 5 bases of the junction unmatched.

This chain connects TRBV9 to TRBJ1-2, with D unclear. Trimming pared 0 bases from V and 5 bases from J, leaving 8 bases between. The CDR3 spans 13 residues. CDR1 is SGDLS, CDR2 YYNGEE, per germline. The CDR3 loop is CASSVAGDYGYTF. The CDR3 DNA follows: TGTGCCAGCAGCGTAGCGGGAGATTATGGCTACACCTTC.

In this sample, this clone turned up a few times. This CDR3 is also generated by other DNA sequences in the sample. V usage is TRBV28 and J usage is TRBJ1-1; D not certain. CDR3 size: 13 residues. Per germline, CDR1 MDHEN and CDR2 SYDVKM. Trimming pared 5 bases from V and 0 bases from J, leaving 7 bases between. The CDR3 bases are TGTGCCAGCAGTCTCTATATGAACACTGAAGCTTTCTTT. It translates to CASSLYMNTEAFF.

The chain has TRBV13 and TRBJ1-2; 7 nucleotides agree with TRBD1. The germline V gene encodes CDR1 PRHDT and CDR2 FYEKMQ (reference sequence). This CDR3 comprises 15 residues. With V trimmed by 1 base and J by 5 bases, 7 bases remained unmatched. CDR3 sequence (DNA): TGTGCCAGCAGCTTAGAACAGGGGCTGAGGTATGGCTACACCTTC. Its translation is CASSLEQGLRYGYTF.